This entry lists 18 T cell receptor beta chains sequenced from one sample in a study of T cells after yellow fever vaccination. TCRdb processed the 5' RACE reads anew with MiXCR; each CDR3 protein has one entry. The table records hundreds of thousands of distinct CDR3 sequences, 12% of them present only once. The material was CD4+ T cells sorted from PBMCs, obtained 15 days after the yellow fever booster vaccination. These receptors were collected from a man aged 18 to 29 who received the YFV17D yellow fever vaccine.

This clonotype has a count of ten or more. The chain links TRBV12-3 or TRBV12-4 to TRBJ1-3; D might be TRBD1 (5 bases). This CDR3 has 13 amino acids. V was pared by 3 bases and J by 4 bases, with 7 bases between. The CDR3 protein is CASSFRQGNTIYF. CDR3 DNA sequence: TGTGCCAGCAGTTTCAGACAGGGAAACACCATATATTTT.

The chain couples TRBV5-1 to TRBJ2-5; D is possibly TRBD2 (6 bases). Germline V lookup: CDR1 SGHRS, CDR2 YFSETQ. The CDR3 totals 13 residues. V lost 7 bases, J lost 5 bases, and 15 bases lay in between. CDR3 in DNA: TGCGCCAGCGGTTCTGTGGCGGGGGAGACCCAGTACTTC. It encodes CASGSVAGETQYF.

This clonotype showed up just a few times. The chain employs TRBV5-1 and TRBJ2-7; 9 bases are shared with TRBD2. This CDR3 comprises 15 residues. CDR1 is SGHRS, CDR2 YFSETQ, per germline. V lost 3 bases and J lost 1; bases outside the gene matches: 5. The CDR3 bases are TGCGCCAGCAGCTATACTAGCGGGTCTTCCTACGAGCAGTACTTC. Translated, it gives CASSYTSGSSYEQYF.

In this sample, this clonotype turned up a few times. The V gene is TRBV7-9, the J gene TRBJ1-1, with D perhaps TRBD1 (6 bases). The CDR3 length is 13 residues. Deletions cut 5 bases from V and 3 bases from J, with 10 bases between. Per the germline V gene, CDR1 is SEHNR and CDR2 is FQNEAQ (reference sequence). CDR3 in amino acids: CASSLGAYTEAFF. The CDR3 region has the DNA TGTGCCAGCAGCCTGGGGGCTTACACTGAAGCTTTCTTT.

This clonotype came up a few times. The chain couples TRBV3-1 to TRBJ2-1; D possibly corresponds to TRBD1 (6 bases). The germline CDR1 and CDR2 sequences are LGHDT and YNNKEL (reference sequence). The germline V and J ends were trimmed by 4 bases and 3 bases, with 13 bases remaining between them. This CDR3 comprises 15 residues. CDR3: CASSPRGSIYNEQFF. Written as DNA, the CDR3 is TGTGCCAGCAGCCCTAGGGGGAGCATCTACAATGAGCAGTTCTTC.

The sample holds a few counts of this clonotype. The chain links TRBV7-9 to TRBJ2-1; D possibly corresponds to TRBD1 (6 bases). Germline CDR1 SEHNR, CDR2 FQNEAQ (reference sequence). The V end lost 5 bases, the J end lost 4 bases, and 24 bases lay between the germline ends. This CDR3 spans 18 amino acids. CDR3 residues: CASSRKTDRLYLYNEQFF. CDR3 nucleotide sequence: TGTGCCAGCAGCCGGAAAACGGACAGACTATACCTGTACAATGAGCAGTTCTTC.

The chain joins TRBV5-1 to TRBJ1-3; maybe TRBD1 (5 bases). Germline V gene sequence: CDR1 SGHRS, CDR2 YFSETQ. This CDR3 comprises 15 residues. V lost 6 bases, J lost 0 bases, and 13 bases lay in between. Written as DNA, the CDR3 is TGCGCCAGCACCTCGGGAGGGGACTCTGGAAACACCATATATTTT. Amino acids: CASTSGGDSGNTIYF.

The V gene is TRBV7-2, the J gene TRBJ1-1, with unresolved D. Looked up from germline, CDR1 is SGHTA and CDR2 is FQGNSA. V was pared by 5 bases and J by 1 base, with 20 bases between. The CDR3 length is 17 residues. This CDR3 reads CASSLVLSVVRNTEAFF. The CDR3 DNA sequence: TGTGCCAGCAGCCTCGTCCTATCCGTCGTTAGGAACACTGAAGCTTTCTTT.

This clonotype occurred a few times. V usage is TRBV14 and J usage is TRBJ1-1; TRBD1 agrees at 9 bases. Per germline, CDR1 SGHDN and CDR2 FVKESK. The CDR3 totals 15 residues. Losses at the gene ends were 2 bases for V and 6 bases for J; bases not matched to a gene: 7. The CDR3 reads CASSQTTGGIPEAFF. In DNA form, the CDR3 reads TGTGCCAGCAGCCAAACGACAGGGGGAATCCCTGAAGCTTTCTTT.

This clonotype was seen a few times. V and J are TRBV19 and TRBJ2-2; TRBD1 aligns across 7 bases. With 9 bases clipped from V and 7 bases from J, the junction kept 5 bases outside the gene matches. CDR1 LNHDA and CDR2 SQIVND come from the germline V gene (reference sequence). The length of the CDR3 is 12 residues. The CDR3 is CASKTGDGELFF. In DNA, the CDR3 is TGTGCCAGCAAAACAGGGGACGGGGAGCTGTTTTTT.

The CDR3 is CASSPPTTGLAADTQYF. The DNA of the CDR3 is TGCGCCAGCAGCCCGCCCACGACAGGGCTAGCGGCAGATACGCAGTATTTT. The rearrangement joins TRBV5-1 to TRBJ2-3, with D possibly being TRBD1 or TRBD2 (7 bases each). The CDR3 is made up of 17 amino acids. V lost 4 bases, J lost 4 bases, and 22 bases lay in between. CDR1 is SGHRS and CDR2 is YFSETQ in the germline V gene. The entire variable domain, with the rest obtained from reference TRBV5-1 and TRBJ2-3, is as follows: KAGVTQTPRYLIKTRGQQVTLSCSPISGHRSVSWYQQTPGQGLQFLFEYFSETQRNKGNFPGRFSGRQFSNSRSEMNVSTLELGDSALYLCASSPPTTGLAADTQYFGPGTRLTVL.

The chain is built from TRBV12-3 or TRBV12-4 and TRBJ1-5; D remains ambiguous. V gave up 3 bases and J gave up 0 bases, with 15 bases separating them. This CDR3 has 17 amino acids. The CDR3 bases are TGTGCCAGCAGTTTTAGGCTAGGCACTTATAGCAATCAGCCCCAGCATTTT. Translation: CASSFRLGTYSNQPQHF.

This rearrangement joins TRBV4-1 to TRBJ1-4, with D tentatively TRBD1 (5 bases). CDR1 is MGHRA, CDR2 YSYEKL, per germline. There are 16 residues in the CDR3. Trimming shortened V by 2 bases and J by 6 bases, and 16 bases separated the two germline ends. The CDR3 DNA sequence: TGCGCCAGCAGCCAAACAATCCGGGGGGTAGATGAAAAACTGTTTTTT. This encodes CASSQTIRGVDEKLFF.

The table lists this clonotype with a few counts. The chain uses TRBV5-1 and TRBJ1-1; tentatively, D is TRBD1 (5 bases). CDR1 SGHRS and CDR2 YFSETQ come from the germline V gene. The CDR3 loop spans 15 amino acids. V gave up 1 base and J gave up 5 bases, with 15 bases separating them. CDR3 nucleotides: TGCGCCAGCAGCTTGAGGGGTTCCCAAGGGACTGAAGCTTTCTTT. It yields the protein CASSLRGSQGTEAFF. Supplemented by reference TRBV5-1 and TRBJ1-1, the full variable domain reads KAGVTQTPRYLIKTRGQQVTLSCSPISGHRSVSWYQQTPGQGLQFLFEYFSETQRNKGNFPGRFSGRQFSNSRSEMNVSTLELGDSALYLCASSLRGSQGTEAFFGQGTRLTVV.

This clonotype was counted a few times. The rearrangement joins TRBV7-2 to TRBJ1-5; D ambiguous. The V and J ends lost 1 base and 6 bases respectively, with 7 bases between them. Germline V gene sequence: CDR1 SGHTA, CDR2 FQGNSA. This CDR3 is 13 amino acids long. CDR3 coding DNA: TGTGCCAGCAGCTTAGGCCCCCCTCAGCCCCAGCATTTT. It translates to CASSLGPPQPQHF.

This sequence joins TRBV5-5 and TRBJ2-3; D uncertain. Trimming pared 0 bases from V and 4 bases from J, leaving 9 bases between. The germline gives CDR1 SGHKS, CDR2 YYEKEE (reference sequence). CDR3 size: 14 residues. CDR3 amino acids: CASSLGRTPDTQYF. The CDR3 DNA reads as TGTGCCAGCAGCTTGGGTAGGACCCCAGATACGCAGTATTTT.

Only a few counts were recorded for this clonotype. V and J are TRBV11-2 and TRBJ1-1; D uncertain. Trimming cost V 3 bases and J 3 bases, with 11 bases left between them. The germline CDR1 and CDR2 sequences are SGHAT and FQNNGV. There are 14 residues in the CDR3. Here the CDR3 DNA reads TGTGCCAGCAGCTTCCGTGTCAAGTACACTGAAGCTTTCTTT. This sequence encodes CASSFRVKYTEAFF.

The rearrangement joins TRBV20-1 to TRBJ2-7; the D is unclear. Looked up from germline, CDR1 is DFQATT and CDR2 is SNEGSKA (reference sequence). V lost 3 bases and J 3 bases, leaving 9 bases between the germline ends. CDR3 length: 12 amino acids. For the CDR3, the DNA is TGCAGTGCTAGCGGCATCCACTACGAGCAGTACTTC. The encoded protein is CSASGIHYEQYF.